This record looks at one T cell receptor beta chain sequence and its context. Its target is unknown. The data belong to a study of T cells in localized non-small cell lung cancer. Findings and caveats of the study: Heterogeneity within the tumor remains possible, as just one region underwent sequencing.

The CDR3 is made up of 19 amino acids. After removal of 3 bases from V and 0 bases from J, the junction contained 11 bases not matched to a gene. The germline gives CDR1 SGHVS, CDR2 FQNEAQ. Measured with immunoSEQ multiplex PCR; TCRdb has only the in-frame clones, and not every one. Among 20,000 to 30,000 clones listed, 90% to 95% were seen once. Here the sequenced sample was peripheral blood, taken before any cancer treatment. The source is a woman aged 35 to 70 with stage I lung adenocarcinoma. The chain employs TRBV7-8 and TRBJ2-6; TRBD1 matches 7 bases. The CDR3 sequence: CASSFFRGWVSSGANVLTF. DNA for the CDR3: TGTGCCAGCAGCTTCTTCAGGGGGTGGGTTTCCTCTGGGGCCAACGTCCTGACTTTC.